These 24 T cell receptor beta chains were all obtained from the same sample, sequenced in a study of blood T cells in healthy people across ages. The use of a sample-barcoded 5' primer and a J-beta primer mix characterized a second PCR of about 7 to 12 cycles. TCRdb analysed the 5' RACE reads with MiXCR anew, one entry per CDR3 protein. The data contain 550,000 to 750,000 distinct CDR3 sequences, around 21% of them singletons. Sequenced material: blood. The receptors were gathered from a man between 65 and 80 years old in good health.

As for this clonotype: Relative to the germline gene, one junction end is altered; a read error may explain this. The V call is TRBV11-2, the J call TRBJ2-5; TRBD1 matches 9 bases. CDR3 length: 16 residues. Germline V CDR1 and CDR2: SGHAT, FQNNGV. CDR3 amino acids: CASSPTAGTGKKTQYF. The DNA of the CDR3 is TGTGCCAGCAGCCCCACGGCCGGGACAGGGAAGAAGACCCAATACTTC.

This clonotype has ten or more counts. This sequence joins TRBV5-1 and TRBJ1-1; D is perhaps TRBD1 (5 bases). The CDR3 covers 14 residues. Germline V gene data show CDR1 as SGHRS and CDR2 as YFSETQ. Trimming left V 0 bases short and J 4 bases short, with 10 bases between. CDR3 loop: CASSLEGVGTEAFF. The CDR3 coding sequence is TGCGCCAGCAGCTTGGAAGGGGTTGGCACTGAAGCTTTCTTT.

The rearrangement links TRBV5-1 to TRBJ1-4, with D uncertain. This CDR3 spans 13 amino acids. Germline V gene data show CDR1 as SGHRS and CDR2 as YFSETQ. The ends were cut back, 1 base at V and 6 bases at J, with 7 bases in the middle. This chain's CDR3 is CASSLNPDEKLFF. DNA of the CDR3: TGCGCCAGCAGCTTGAATCCCGATGAAAAACTGTTTTTT.

This clonotype was recorded a few times. The V and J genes are TRBV20-1 and TRBJ2-5, with 7 bases aligning to TRBD2. The DNA matches TRBJ2-1 better at its end, which makes the J call doubtful. This CDR3 is built from 15 residues. Looked up from germline, CDR1 is DFQATT and CDR2 is SNEGSKA (reference sequence). The CDR3 DNA sequence: TGCAGTGCTATCAACGACTGGGGGGGAGTGGGTGAGCAGTTCTTC. Translated: CSAINDWGGVGEQFF.

This clonotype occurred a few times. This chain connects TRBV20-1 to TRBJ1-2; D gene uncertain. V was shortened by 0 bases and J by 8 bases, with 10 bases between the two germline ends. This CDR3 has 12 residues. Germline values: CDR1 DFQATT, CDR2 SNEGSKA (reference sequence). The CDR3 bases are TGCAGTGCTAGAGACCGATTAATAGGCTACACCTTC. Its translation: CSARDRLIGYTF.

The chain links TRBV5-4 to TRBJ1-2; the D gene is possibly TRBD1 (5 bases). The CDR3 extends over 14 amino acids. The germline gives CDR1 SGHNT, CDR2 YYREEE (reference sequence). The V and J ends lost 4 bases and 8 bases respectively, with 18 bases between them. The CDR3, as DNA: TGTGCCAGCAGCCCCGGGACGGTAGTCGAAGGCTACACCTTC. It is translated as CASSPGTVVEGYTF.

The V gene is TRBV2, the J gene TRBJ2-5, with D uncertain. The CDR3 is 12 amino acids. The germline V and J ends were trimmed by 6 bases and 5 bases, with 10 bases remaining between them. Germline V CDR1 and CDR2: SNHLY, FYNNEI. This CDR3 is CASRGYEETQYF. The CDR3 DNA follows: TGTGCCAGCAGAGGGTATGAGGAGACCCAGTACTTC.

The V call is TRBV5-1, the J call TRBJ2-1; D is undetermined. This CDR3 contains 12 residues. V was trimmed by 1 base and J by 8 bases, leaving 7 bases between them. CDR1 is SGHRS, CDR2 YFSETQ, per germline. The CDR3 nucleotides read TGCGCCAGCAGCTTGAATGGGGATGAGCAGTTCTTC. It codes for CASSLNGDEQFF.

The genes are TRBV5-1 and TRBJ2-1; 8 positions agree with TRBD2. CDR1 SGHRS and CDR2 YFSETQ come from the germline V gene. The V segment lost 2 bases and the J segment 0 bases; nucleotides outside the gene matches: 13. This CDR3 spans 19 amino acids. CDR3 bases: TGCGCCAGCAGCTTCCTCCTGGTAGCGGGGATTAGCTCCTACAATGAGCAGTTCTTC. It specifies CASSFLLVAGISSYNEQFF.

The genes are TRBV3-1 and TRBJ2-4; TRBD2 agrees at 8 bases. The CDR3 has 18 residues. The V and J ends lost 0 bases and 0 bases, in that order; junction bases with no gene match: 7. In germline, CDR1 is LGHDT, CDR2 YNNKEL (reference sequence). CDR3 protein: CASSQDSAGVLAKNIQYF. CDR3 nucleotide sequence: TGTGCCAGCAGCCAAGATTCAGCGGGAGTTCTAGCCAAAAACATTCAGTACTTC.

This clonotype was observed a handful of times. The chain joins TRBV29-1 to TRBJ2-5; possibly TRBD1 for D (6 bases). The last part of the DNA fits TRBJ2-7 better; the J call may be wrong. CDR1 SQVTM and CDR2 ANQGSEA come from the germline V gene. CDR3 length: 11 residues. The CDR3 nucleotides are TGCAGCGTACAGGGTACCTACGAGCAGTACTTC. Protein sequence: CSVQGTYEQYF.

This clonotype was seen a few times. V gene TRBV28 combines with J gene TRBJ1-3, with D uncertain. Between the trimmed V and J ends, which lost 3 bases and 4 bases, there was a span of 16 bases. From germline, CDR1 is MDHEN and CDR2 SYDVKM. The CDR3 is 16 residues long. CDR3 bases: TGTGCCAGCAGTTTTCGGGCGGATCCTGGGGGAAACACCATATATTTT. Its protein is CASSFRADPGGNTIYF.

This clonotype was counted at least ten times. The chain has TRBV27 and TRBJ1-1, with D perhaps matching TRBD1 (6 bases). Germline V gene sequence: CDR1 MNHEY, CDR2 SMNVEV (reference sequence). The CDR3 length is 14 residues. Trimming removed 6 bases from V and 0 bases from J, with 11 bases in between. CDR3 in DNA: TGTGCCAGCAGAGAAGACAGGATGAACACTGAAGCTTTCTTT. Translated, it gives CASREDRMNTEAFF.

This clonotype showed up just a few times. The chain has TRBV3-1 and TRBJ1-1, with 8 nucleotides matching TRBD1. Losses at the gene ends were 0 bases for V and 4 bases for J; bases not matched to a gene: 7. The CDR3 sequence is 16 residues long. Germline CDR1 is LGHDT and CDR2 is YNNKEL (reference sequence). The CDR3 here is CASSQDLGTGGTEAFF. The CDR3 DNA reads as TGTGCCAGCAGCCAAGATTTGGGGACAGGAGGCACTGAAGCTTTCTTT.

The sample holds a few counts of this clonotype. One junction end does not reproduce the germline sequence, and a read error may be involved. CDR3 DNA: TGTGCCAGCGGTTTAGGGCACCGTAGCAATCAGCCCCAGCATTTT. Protein product: CASGLGHRSNQPQHF. The chain uses TRBV12-3 or TRBV12-4 and TRBJ1-5; no firm D call. This CDR3 is 15 amino acids long.

The chain uses TRBV5-6 and TRBJ1-4; 7 bases are shared with TRBD1. V lost 0 bases and J lost 10; bases outside the gene matches: 9. The CDR3 spans 15 residues. Germline assignment: CDR1 SGHDT and CDR2 YYEEEE. As DNA, the CDR3 is TGTGCCAGCAGCTTGGGACAGGGCAACGACGGAAAACTGTTTTTT. Translation: CASSLGQGNDGKLFF.

The V call is TRBV2, the J call TRBJ2-5, with D perhaps matching TRBD1 (6 bases). V was trimmed by 7 bases and J by 2 bases, leaving 11 bases between them. The CDR3 loop spans 13 amino acids. CDR1 is SNHLY and CDR2 is FYNNEI in the germline V gene. The CDR3 loop is CASIRDKQETQYF. The DNA for the CDR3 is TGTGCCAGCATCCGGGACAAGCAAGAGACCCAGTACTTC.

This clonotype was seen a handful of times. A read error may account for a junction end that differs from germline. The chain uses TRBV29-1 and TRBJ2-3, with TRBD1 matching over 12 bases. Germline V gene data show CDR1 as SQVTM and CDR2 as ANQGSEA. This CDR3 contains 14 residues. As DNA, the CDR3 is TGCAGCGTCGAAGGGACAGGGGGCGTAGATACGCAGTATTTT. The encoded protein is CSVEGTGGVDTQYF.

The J gene is TRBJ2-5, the V gene TRBV5-1, with D hard to call. Germline V lookup: CDR1 SGHRS, CDR2 YFSETQ. The V and J ends lost 4 bases and 2 bases respectively, with 12 bases between them. CDR3 length equals 14 residues. The CDR3 here is CASSGDGIQETQYF. CDR3 sequence (DNA): TGCGCCAGCAGCGGGGATGGCATACAAGAGACCCAGTACTTC.

The chain uses TRBV7-9 and TRBJ1-1; 10 bases agree with TRBD1. Unmatched junction bases numbered 7, after V lost 0 bases and J lost 9 bases. CDR1 SEHNR and CDR2 FQNEAQ come from the germline V gene (reference sequence). CDR3 length: 15 residues. The CDR3 DNA sequence: TGTGCCAGCAGCTTAGCCACCGGGACAGGGGCCAAAGCTTTCTTT. It codes for CASSLATGTGAKAFF.

This clonotype was recorded a few times. The CDR3 bases are TGCGCCAGCAGCTTTGCTAGCGGCTCCTACAATGAGCAGTTCTTC. This encodes CASSFASGSYNEQFF. The genes are TRBV5-1 and TRBJ2-1; 7 bases are shared with TRBD2. CDR1 and CDR2 (germline): SGHRS, YFSETQ. The V gene end was trimmed by 2 bases and the J gene end by 0 bases; junction bases not matched to a gene: 2. This CDR3 is 15 amino acids long.

This clonotype came up many times. The V call is TRBV5-1, the J call TRBJ2-5, with 8 bases lining up with TRBD2. Germline CDR1 reads SGHRS; CDR2 reads YFSETQ. CDR3 length: 15 residues. The trim removed 5 bases at V and 3 bases at J, leaving 9 bases unmatched. CDR3 protein: CASRGPGLDKETQYF. CDR3 DNA sequence: TGCGCCAGCAGAGGACCGGGACTAGACAAAGAGACCCAGTACTTC. Using reference TRBV5-1 and TRBJ2-5 for the parts outside the CDR3, the full variable domain is KAGVTQTPRYLIKTRGQQVTLSCSPISGHRSVSWYQQTPGQGLQFLFEYFSETQRNKGNFPGRFSGRQFSNSRSEMNVSTLELGDSALYLCASRGPGLDKETQYFGPGTRLLVL.

With respect to this clonotype: A much larger clone is a single base away; this may be a read error. This chain uses TRBV28 with TRBJ2-5; the D is unclear. The end of the DNA is better explained by TRBJ2-7, so the J call may be wrong. This CDR3 comprises 11 residues. Per germline, CDR1 MDHEN and CDR2 SYDVKM. CDR3 amino acids: CASSDPYEQYF. In DNA form, the CDR3 reads TGTGCCAGCAGTGATCCCTACGAGCAGTACTTC.

V gene TRBV4-3 combines with J gene TRBJ1-1; 9 bases are a match to TRBD1. Germline values: CDR1 LGHNA, CDR2 YSLEER. This CDR3 is built from 15 residues. The trim removed 5 bases at V and 7 bases at J, leaving 11 bases unmatched. The CDR3 coding sequence is TGCGCCAGCAGCTCAAGTTCCGGGACAGGGCTTGAAGCTTTCTTT. Protein product: CASSSSSGTGLEAFF.